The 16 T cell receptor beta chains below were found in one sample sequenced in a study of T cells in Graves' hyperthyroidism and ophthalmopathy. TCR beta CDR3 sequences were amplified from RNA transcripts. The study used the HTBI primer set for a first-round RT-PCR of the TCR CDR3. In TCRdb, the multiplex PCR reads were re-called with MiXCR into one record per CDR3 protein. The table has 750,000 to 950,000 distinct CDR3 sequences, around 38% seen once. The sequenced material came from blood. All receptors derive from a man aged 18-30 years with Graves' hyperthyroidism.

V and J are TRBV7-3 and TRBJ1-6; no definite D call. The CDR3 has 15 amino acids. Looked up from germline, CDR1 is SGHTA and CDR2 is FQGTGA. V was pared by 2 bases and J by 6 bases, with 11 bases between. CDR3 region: CASSLALGSNSPLHF. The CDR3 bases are TGTGCCAGCAGCTTAGCGCTGGGGAGTAATTCACCCCTCCACTTT.

The DNA for the CDR3 is TGTGCCAGCAGCCGCCCCGGGACAGGGGGCTTGCAGCCCCAGCATTTT. It translates to CASSRPGTGGLQPQHF. The rearrangement links TRBV7-9 to TRBJ1-5; 12 bases match TRBD1. The germline gives CDR1 SEHNR, CDR2 FQNEAQ (reference sequence). This CDR3 comprises 16 residues. Trimming cost V 5 bases and J 7 bases; bases outside gene matches: 9.

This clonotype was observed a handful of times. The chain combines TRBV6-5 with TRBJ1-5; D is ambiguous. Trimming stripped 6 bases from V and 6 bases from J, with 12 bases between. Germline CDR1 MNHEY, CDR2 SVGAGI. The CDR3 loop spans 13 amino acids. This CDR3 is CASRAGFGQPQHF. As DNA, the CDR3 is TGTGCCAGCAGAGCGGGTTTCGGTCAGCCCCAGCATTTT.

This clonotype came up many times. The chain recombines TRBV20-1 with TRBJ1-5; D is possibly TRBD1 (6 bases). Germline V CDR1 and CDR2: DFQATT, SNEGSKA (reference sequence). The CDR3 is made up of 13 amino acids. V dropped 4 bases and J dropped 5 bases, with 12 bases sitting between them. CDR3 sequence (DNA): TGCAGTGCTAACCAGGGGCTCGATCAGCCCCAGCATTTT. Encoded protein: CSANQGLDQPQHF.

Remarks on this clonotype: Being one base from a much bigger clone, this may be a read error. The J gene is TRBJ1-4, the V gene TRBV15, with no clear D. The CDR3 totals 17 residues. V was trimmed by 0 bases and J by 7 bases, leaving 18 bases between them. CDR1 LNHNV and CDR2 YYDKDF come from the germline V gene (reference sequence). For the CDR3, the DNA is TGTGCCACCAGCAGAGATACACTAGGCTTAGAGGCTGAAAAACTGTTTTTT. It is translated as CATSRDTLGLEAEKLFF.

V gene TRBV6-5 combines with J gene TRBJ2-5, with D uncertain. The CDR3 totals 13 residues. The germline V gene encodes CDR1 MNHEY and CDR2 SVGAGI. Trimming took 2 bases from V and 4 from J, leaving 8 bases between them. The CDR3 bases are TGTGCCAGCAGTTACGATGTGGGAGAGACCCAGTACTTC. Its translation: CASSYDVGETQYF.

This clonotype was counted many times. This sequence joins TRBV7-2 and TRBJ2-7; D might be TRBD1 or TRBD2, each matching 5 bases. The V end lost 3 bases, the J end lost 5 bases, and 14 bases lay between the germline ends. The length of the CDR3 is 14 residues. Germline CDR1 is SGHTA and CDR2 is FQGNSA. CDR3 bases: TGTGCCAGCAGCTTGGGGGACCGACGGGACGAGCAGTACTTC. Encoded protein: CASSLGDRRDEQYF.

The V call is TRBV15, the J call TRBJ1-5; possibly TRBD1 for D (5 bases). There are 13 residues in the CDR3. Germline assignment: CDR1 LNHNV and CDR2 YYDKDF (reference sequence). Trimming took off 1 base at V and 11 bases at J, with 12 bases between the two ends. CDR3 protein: CATSRAGGETQHF. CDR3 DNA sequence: TGTGCCACCAGCAGAGCCGGGGGGGAGACCCAGCATTTT.

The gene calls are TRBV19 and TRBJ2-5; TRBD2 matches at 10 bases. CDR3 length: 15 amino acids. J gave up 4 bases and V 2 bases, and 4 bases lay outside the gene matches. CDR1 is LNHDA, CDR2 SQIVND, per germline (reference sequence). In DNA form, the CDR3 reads TGTGCCAGTAGTATAAGTAGCGGGAGGCCAGAGACCCAGTACTTC. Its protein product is CASSISSGRPETQYF.

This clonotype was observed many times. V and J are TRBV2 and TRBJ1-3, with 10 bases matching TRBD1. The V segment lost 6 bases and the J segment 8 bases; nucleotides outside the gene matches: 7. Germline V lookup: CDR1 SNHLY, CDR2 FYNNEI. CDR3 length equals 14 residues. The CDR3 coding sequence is TGTGCCAGCAGGACAGGGGGCCCCGTAGACACCATATATTTT. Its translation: CASRTGGPVDTIYF. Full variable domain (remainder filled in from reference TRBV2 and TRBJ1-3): EPEVTQTPSHQVTQMGQEVILRCVPISNHLYFYWYRQILGQKVEFLVSFYNNEISEKSEIFDDQFSVERPDGSNFTLKIRSTKLEDSAMYFCASRTGGPVDTIYFGEGSWLTVV.

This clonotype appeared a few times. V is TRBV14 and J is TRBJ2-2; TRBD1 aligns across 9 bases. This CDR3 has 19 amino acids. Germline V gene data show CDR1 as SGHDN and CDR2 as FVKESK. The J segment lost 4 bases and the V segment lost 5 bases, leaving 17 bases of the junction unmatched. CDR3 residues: CASSFRPWTGEKVTGELFF. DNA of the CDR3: TGTGCCAGCAGCTTCCGCCCCTGGACAGGGGAGAAGGTCACCGGGGAGCTGTTTTTT.

The CDR3 coding sequence is TGCGCCAGCAGCTTAAACGAAATCTATGGCTACACCTTC. Translation: CASSLNEIYGYTF. The chain recombines TRBV5-1 with TRBJ1-2; D is uncertain. Germline CDR1 SGHRS, CDR2 YFSETQ. The CDR3 contains 13 residues. V lost 2 bases to trimming and J lost 4 bases, with 9 bases between them.

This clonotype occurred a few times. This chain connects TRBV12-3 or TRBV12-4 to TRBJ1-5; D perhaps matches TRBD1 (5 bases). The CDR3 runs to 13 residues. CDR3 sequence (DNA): TGTGCGTCGGGAGGGACTAGCAATCAGCCCCAGCATTTT. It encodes CASGGTSNQPQHF.

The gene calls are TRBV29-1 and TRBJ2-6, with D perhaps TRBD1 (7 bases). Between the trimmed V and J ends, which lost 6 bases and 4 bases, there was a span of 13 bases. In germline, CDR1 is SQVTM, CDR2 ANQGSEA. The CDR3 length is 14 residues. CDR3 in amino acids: CSVDREAGANVLTF. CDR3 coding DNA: TGCAGCGTCGACAGGGAGGCCGGGGCCAACGTCCTGACTTTC.

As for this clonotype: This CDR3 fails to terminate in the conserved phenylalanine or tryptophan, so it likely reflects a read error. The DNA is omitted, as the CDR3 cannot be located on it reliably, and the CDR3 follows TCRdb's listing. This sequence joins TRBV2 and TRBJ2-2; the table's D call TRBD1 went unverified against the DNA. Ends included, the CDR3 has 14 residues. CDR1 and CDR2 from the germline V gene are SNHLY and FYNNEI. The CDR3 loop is CATGTGGQHRGAVP.

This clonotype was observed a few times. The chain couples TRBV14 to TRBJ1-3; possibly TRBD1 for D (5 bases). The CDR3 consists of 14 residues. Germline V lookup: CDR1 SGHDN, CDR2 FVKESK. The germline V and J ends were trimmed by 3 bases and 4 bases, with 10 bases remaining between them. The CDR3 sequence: CASSHRDPGNTIYF. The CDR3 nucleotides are TGTGCCAGCAGCCACAGGGATCCGGGAAACACCATATATTTT.